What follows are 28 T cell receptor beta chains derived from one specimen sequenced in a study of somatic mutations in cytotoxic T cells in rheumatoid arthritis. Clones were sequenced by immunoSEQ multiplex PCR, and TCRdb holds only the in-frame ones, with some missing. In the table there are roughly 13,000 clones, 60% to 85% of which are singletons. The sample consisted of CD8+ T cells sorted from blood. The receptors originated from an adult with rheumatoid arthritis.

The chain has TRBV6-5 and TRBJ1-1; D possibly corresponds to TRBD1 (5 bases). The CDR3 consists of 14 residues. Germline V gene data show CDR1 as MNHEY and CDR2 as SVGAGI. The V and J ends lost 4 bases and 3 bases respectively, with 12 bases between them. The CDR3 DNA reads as TGTGCCAGCAGTTGGGGGGGGAGCTACACTGAAGCTTTCTTT. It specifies CASSWGGSYTEAFF.

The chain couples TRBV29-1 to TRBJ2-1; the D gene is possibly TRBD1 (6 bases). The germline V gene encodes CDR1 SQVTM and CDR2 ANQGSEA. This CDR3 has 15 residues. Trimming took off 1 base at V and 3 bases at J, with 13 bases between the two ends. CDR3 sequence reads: CSVEGGEGVYNEQFF. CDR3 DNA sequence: TGCAGCGTTGAAGGGGGTGAGGGGGTCTACAATGAGCAGTTCTTC.

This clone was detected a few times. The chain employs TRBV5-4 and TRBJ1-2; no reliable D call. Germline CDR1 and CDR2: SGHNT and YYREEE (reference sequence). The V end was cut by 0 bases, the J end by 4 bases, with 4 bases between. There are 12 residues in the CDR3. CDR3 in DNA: TGTGCCAGCAGCTTGGAGAGCTATGGCTACACCTTC. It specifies CASSLESYGYTF.

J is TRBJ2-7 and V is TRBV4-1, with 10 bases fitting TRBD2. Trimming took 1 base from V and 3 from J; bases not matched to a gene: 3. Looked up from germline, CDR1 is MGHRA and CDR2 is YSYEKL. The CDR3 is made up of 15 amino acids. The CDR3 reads CASSQVASGSYEQYV. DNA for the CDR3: TGCGCCAGCAGCCAAGTCGCTAGCGGGAGCTACGAGCAGTACGTC.

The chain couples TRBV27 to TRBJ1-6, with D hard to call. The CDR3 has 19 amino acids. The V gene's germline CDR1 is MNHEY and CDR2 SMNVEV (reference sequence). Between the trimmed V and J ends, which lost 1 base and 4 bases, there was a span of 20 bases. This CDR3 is CASSLFSALRAEYNSPLHF. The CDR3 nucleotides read TGTGCCAGCAGTTTATTTAGTGCCCTCCGTGCGGAGTATAATTCACCCCTCCACTTT.

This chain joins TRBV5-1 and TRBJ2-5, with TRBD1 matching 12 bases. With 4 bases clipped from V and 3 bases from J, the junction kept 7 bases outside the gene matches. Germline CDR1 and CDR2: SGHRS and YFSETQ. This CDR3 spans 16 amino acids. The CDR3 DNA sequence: TGCGCCAGCAGCCAGGGACAGGGGGCGAGAAAAGAGACCCAGTACTTC. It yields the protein CASSQGQGARKETQYF.

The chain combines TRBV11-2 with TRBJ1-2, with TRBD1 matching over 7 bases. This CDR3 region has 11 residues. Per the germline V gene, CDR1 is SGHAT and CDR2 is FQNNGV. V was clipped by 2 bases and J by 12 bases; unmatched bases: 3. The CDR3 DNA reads TGTGCCAGCAGCTTAAGGGACAGCAACACCTTC. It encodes CASSLRDSNTF.

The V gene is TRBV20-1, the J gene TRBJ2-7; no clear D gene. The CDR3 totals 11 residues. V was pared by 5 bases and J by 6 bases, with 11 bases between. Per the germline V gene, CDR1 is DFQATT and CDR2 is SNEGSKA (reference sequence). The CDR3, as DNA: TGCAGTGCTCTCTTAACTCGCGAGCAGTACTTC. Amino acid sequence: CSALLTREQYF.

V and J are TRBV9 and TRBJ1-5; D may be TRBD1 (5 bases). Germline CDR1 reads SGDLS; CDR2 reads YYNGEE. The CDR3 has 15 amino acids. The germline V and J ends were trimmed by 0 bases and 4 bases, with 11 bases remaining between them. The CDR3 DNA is TGTGCCAGCAGCGTAGGAAGGGACGCAAATCAGCCCCAGCATTTT. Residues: CASSVGRDANQPQHF.

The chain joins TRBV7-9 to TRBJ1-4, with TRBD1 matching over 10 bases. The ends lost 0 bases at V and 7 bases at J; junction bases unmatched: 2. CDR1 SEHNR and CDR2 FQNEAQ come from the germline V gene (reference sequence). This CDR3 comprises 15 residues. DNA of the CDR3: TGTGCCAGCAGCTTAGCAGGGACAGGGGTTGAAAAACTGTTTTTT. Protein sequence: CASSLAGTGVEKLFF.

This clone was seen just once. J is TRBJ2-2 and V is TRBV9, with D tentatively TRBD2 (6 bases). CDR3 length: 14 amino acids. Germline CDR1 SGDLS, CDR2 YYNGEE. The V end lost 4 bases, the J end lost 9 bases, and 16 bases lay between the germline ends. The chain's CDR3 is CASSRRAGTRELFF. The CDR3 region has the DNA TGTGCCAGCAGCAGGCGGGCGGGGACCCGGGAGCTGTTTTTT.

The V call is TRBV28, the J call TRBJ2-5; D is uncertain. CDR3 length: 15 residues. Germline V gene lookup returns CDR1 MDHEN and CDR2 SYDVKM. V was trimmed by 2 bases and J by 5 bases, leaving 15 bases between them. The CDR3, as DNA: TGTGCCAGCAGTTTAGGAGACCCCGTGGGGGAGACCCAGTACTTC. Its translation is CASSLGDPVGETQYF.

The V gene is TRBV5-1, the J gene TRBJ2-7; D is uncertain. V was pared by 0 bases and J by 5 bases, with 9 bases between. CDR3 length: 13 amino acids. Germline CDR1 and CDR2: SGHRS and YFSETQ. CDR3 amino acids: CASSLGKGNEQYF. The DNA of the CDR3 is TGCGCCAGCAGCTTGGGCAAAGGAAACGAGCAGTACTTC. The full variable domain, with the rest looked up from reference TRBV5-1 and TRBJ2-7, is KAGVTQTPRYLIKTRGQQVTLSCSPISGHRSVSWYQQTPGQGLQFLFEYFSETQRNKGNFPGRFSGRQFSNSRSEMNVSTLELGDSALYLCASSLGKGNEQYFGPGTRLTVT.

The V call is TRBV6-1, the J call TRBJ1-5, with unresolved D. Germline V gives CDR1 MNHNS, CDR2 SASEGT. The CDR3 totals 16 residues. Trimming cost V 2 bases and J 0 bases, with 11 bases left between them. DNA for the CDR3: TGTGCCAGCAGTGAAAGGCCCGATTATAGCAATCAGCCCCAGCATTTT. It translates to CASSERPDYSNQPQHF.

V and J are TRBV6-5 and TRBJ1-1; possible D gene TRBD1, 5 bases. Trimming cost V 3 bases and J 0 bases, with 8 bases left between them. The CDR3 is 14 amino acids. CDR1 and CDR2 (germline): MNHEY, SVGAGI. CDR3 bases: TGTGCCAGCAGTTATCTGACAGTGAACACTGAAGCTTTCTTT. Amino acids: CASSYLTVNTEAFF.

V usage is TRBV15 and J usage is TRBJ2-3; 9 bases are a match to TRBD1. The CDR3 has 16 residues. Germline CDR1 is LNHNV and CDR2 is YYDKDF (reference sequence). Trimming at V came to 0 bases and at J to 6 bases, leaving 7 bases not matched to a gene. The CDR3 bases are TGTGCCACCAGCAGAGATCCGGGACAGGGTGGGGATACGCAGTATTTT. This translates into CATSRDPGQGGDTQYF.

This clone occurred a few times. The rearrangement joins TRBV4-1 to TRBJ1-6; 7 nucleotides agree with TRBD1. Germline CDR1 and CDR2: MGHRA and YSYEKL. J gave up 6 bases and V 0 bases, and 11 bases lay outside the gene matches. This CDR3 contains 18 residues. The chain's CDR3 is CASSQDLGKRGPNSPLHF. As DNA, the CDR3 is TGCGCCAGCAGCCAAGATCTAGGGAAAAGGGGGCCTAATTCACCCCTCCACTTT.

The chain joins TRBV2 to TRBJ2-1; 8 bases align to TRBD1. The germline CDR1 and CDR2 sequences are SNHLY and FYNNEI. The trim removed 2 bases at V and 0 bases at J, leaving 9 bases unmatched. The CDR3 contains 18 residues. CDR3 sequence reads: CASSETGQAEDSYNEQFF. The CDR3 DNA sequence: TGTGCCAGCAGTGAAACGGGACAGGCGGAGGACTCCTACAATGAGCAGTTCTTC.

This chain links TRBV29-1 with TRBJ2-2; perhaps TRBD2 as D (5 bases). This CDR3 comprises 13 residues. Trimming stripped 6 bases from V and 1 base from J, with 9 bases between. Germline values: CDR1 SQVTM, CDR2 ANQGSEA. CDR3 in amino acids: CSVLGRNTGELFF. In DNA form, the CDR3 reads TGCAGCGTCCTTGGGAGGAACACCGGGGAGCTGTTTTTT.

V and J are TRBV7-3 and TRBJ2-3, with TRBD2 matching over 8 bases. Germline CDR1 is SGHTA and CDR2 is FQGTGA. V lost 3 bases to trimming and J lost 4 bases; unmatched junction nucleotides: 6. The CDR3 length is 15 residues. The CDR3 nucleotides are TGTGCCAGCAGCTTGGACGGGGGGGCCCCAGATACGCAGTATTTT. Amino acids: CASSLDGGAPDTQYF.

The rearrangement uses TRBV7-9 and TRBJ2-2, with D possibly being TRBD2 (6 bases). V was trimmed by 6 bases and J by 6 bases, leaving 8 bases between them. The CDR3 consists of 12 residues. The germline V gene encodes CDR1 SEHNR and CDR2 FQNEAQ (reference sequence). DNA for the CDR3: TGTGCCAGCAGACCGGGGGCCGGGGAGCTGTTTTTT. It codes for CASRPGAGELFF.

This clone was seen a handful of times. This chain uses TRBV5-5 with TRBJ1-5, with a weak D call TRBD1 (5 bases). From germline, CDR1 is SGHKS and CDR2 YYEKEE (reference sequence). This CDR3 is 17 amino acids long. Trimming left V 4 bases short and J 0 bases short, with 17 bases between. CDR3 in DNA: TGTGCCAGCAGCCAGTACCCTCCAGGGTATAGCAATCAGCCCCAGCATTTT. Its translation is CASSQYPPGYSNQPQHF.

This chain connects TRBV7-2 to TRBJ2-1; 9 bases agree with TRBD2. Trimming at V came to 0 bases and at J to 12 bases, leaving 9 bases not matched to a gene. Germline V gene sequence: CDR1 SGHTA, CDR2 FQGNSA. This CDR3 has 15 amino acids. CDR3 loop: CASSLAGTSFFGQFF. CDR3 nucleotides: TGTGCCAGCAGCTTAGCCGGGACTAGCTTCTTCGGGCAGTTCTTC.

In nucleotides, the CDR3 is TGTGCCAGCAGCTTGGGACATACTTCCTATAATTCACCCCTCCACTTT. Protein sequence: CASSLGHTSYNSPLHF. This chain connects TRBV5-6 to TRBJ1-6; D unclear. Looked up from germline, CDR1 is SGHDT and CDR2 is YYEEEE. The CDR3 has 16 residues. V was shortened by 0 bases and J by 1 base, with 8 bases between the two germline ends.

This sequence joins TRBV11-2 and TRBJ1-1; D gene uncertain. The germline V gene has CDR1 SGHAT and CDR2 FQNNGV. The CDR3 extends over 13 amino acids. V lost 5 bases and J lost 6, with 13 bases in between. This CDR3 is CASSHGSGAEAFF. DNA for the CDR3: TGTGCCAGCAGCCATGGGTCAGGCGCTGAAGCTTTCTTT.

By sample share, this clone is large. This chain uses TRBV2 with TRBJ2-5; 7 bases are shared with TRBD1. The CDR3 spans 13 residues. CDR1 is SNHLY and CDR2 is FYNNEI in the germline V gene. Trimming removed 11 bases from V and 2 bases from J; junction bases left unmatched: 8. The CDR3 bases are TGTGCCGCTGTCGACAGGGAGCAAGAGACCCAGTACTTC. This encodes CAAVDREQETQYF.

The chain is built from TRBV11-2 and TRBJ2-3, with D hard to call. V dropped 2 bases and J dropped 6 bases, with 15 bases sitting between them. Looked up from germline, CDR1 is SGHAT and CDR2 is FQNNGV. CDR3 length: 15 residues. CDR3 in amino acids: CASSLFRLANDTQYF. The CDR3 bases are TGTGCCAGCAGCTTATTCCGCTTGGCGAATGATACGCAGTATTTT.

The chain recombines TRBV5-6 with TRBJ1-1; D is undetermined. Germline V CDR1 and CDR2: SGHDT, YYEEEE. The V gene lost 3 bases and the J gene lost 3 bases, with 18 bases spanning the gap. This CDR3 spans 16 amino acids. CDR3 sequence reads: CASSSPGQEWDTEAFF. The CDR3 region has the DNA TGTGCCAGCAGCTCCCCGGGCCAGGAATGGGACACTGAAGCTTTCTTT. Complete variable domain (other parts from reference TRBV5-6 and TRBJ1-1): DAGVTQSPTHLIKTRGQQVTLRCSPKSGHDTVSWYQQALGQGPQFIFQYYEEEERQRGNFPDRFSGHQFPNYSSELNVNALLLGDSALYLCASSSPGQEWDTEAFFGQGTRLTVV.